This TCR beta chain is drawn from a study of T cell responses to AZD1222 COVID-19 vaccine. CDR3 size: 13 residues. Trimming stripped 7 bases from V and 5 bases from J, with 12 bases between. The germline CDR1 and CDR2 sequences are ENHRY and SYGVKD. On this clone itself: Its specificity is unknown.

Study outcomes and limitations: Only a handful of AZD1222 recipients tested seropositive at baseline. In a largely white British group with more females than males, clonal diversity was possibly underestimated. In the spike-specific TCR repertoire, nearly half reportedly target unmutated variant regions.

Sequencing was performed with immunoSEQ multiplex PCR; in TCRdb, only in-frame clones are kept and a portion is missing. The data contain some 85,000 clones, approximately 86% of them singletons. This sequence joins TRBV10-3 and TRBJ2-1, with unresolved D. The clonotype comes from an adult in good health. Sequenced material: peripheral blood, taken on day 0 of AZD1222 vaccination. The CDR3 spells CAITHNENNEQFF. The CDR3 DNA sequence: TGTGCCATCACCCACAACGAGAACAATGAGCAGTTCTTC.